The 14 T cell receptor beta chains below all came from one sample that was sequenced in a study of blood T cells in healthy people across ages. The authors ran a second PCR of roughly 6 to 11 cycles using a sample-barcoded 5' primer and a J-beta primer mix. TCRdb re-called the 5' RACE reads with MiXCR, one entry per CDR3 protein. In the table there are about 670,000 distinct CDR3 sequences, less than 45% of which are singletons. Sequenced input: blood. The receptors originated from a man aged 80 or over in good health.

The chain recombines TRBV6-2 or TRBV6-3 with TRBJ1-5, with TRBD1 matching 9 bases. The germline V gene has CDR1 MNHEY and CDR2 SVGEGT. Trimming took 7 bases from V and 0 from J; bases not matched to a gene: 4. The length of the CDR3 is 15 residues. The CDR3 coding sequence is TGTGCCAGCAAGTTGACAGGGGGTAGCAATCAGCCCCAGCATTTT. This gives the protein CASKLTGGSNQPQHF.

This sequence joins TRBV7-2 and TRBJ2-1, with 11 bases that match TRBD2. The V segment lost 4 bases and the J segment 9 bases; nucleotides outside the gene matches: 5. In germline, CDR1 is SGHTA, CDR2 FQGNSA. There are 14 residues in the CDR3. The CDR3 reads CASSSQGTSGEQFF. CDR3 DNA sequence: TGTGCCAGCAGCTCGCAGGGGACTAGCGGTGAGCAGTTCTTC.

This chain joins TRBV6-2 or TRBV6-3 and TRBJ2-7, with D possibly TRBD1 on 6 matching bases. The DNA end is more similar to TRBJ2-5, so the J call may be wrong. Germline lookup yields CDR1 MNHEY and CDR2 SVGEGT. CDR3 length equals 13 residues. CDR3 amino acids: CASRRTVQETQYF. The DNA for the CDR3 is TGTGCCAGCAGACGGACAGTTCAAGAGACCCAGTACTTC.

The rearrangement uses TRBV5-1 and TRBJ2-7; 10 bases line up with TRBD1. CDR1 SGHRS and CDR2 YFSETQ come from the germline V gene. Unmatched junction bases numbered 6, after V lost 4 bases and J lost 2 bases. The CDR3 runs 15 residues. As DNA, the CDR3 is TGCGCCAGCAGCCGCGGGACAGGGGTCGCCTACGAGCAGTACTTC. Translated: CASSRGTGVAYEQYF.

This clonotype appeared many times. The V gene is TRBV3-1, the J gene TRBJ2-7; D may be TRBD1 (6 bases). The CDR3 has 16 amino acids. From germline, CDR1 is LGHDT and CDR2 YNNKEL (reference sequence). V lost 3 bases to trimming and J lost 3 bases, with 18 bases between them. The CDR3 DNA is TGTGCCAGCAGCCAGACTACCGGCACAGGGAACTACGAGCAGTACTTC. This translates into CASSQTTGTGNYEQYF.

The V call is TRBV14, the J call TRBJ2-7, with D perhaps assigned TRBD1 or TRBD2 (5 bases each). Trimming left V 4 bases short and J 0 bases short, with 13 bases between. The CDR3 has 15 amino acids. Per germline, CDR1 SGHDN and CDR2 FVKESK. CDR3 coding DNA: TGTGCCAGCAGCCGTGGACGGGACCCCTCCTACGAGCAGTACTTC. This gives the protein CASSRGRDPSYEQYF.

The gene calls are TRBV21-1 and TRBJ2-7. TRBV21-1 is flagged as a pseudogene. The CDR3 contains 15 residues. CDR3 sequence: CASSRRKRSSYEQYF. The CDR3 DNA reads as TGTGCCAGCAGCAGGCGTAAGCGGAGCTCCTACGAGCAGTACTTC.

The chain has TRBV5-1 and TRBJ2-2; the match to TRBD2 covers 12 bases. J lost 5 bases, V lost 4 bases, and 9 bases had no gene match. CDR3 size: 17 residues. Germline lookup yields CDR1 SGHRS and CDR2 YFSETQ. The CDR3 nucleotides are TGCGCCAGCAGCCCCGCTAGCGGGAGGGCCGGAACCGGGGAGCTGTTTTTT. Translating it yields CASSPASGRAGTGELFF.

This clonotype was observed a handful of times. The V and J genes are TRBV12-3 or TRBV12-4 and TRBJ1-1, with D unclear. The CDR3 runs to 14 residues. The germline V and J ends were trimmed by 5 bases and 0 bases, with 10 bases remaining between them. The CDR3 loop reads CASSGRPMNTEAFF. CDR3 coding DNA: TGTGCCAGCAGTGGACGGCCGATGAACACTGAAGCTTTCTTT.

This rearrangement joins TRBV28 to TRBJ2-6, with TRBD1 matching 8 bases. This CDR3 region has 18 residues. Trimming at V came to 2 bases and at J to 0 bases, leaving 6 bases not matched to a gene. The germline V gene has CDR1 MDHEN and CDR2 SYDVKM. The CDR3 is CASSLTGGALSGANVLTF. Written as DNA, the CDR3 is TGTGCCAGCAGTTTAACAGGGGGTGCCCTCTCTGGGGCCAACGTCCTGACTTTC.

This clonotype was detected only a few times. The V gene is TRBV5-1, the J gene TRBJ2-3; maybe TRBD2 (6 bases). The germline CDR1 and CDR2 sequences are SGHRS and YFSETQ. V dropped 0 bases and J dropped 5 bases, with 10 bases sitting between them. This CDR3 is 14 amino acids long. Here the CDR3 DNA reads TGCGCCAGCAGCTTGGAATGGGGAGGAGATACGCAGTATTTT. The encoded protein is CASSLEWGGDTQYF.

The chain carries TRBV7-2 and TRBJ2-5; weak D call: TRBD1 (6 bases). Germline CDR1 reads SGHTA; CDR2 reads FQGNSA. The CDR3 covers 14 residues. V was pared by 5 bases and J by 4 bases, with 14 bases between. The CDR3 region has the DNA TGTGCCAGCAGCCGACAAGGGGGATCAGAGACCCAGTACTTC. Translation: CASSRQGGSETQYF.

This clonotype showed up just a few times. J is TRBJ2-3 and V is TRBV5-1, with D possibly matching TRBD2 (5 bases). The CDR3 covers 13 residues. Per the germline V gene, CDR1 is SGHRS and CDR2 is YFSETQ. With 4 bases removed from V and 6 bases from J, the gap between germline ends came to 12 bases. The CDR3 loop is CASSPKEVDTQYF. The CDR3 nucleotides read TGCGCCAGCAGCCCCAAGGAGGTGGATACGCAGTATTTT.

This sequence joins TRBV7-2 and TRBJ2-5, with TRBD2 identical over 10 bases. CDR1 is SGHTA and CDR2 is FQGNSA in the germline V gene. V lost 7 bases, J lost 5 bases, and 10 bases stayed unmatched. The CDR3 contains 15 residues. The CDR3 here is CASTKGLAGGETQYF. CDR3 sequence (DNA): TGTGCCAGCACCAAAGGGTTAGCGGGAGGTGAGACCCAGTACTTC.